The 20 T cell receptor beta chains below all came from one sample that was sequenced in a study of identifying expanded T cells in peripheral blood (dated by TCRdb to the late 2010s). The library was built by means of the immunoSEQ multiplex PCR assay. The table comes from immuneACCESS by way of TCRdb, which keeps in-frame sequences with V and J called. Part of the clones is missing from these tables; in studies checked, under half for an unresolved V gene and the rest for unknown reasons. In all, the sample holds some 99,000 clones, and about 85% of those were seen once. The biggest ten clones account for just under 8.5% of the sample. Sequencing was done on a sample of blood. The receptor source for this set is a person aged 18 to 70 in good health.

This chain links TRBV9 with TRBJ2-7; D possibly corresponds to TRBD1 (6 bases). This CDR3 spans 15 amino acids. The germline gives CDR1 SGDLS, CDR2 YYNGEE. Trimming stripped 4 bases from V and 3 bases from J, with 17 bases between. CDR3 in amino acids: CASSPLQGGYYEQYF. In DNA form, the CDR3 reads TGTGCCAGCAGCCCTCTACAGGGTGGGTACTACGAGCAGTACTTC.

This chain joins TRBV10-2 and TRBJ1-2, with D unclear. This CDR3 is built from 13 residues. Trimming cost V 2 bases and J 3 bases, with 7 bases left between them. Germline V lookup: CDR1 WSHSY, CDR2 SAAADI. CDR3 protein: CASSEGRDYGYTF. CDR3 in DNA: TGCGCCAGCAGTGAGGGGAGAGACTATGGCTACACCTTC.

The CDR3 DNA reads TGTGCCAGCAGTGAAGCAGGGGGCCTATACACTGGCTACACCTTC. Residues: CASSEAGGLYTGYTF. The chain has TRBV6-1 and TRBJ1-2; 7 bases line up with TRBD1. The CDR3 has 15 amino acids. CDR1 is MNHNS and CDR2 is SASEGT in the germline V gene. V dropped 0 bases and J dropped 7; count of bases not matched to a gene: 8.

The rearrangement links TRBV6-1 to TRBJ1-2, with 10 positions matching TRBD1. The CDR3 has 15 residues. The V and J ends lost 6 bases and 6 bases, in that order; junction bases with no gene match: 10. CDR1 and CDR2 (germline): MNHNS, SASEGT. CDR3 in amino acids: CASRRQGAMIDGYTF. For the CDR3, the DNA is TGTGCCAGCAGGAGACAGGGGGCCATGATCGATGGCTACACCTTC.

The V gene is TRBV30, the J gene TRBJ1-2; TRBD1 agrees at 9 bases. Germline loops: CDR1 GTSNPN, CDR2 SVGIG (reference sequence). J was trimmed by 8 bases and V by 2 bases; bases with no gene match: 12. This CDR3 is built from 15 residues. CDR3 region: CAWSPALTGGGGYTF. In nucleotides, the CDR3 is TGTGCCTGGAGTCCCGCACTTACAGGGGGCGGGGGCTACACCTTC.

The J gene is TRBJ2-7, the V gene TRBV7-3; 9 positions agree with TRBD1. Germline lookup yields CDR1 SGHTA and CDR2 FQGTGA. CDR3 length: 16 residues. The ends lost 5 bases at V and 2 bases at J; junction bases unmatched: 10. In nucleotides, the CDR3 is TGTGCCAGCAGCGGCGGGACAGGGCTGGCCGCCTACGAGCAGTACTTC. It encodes CASSGGTGLAAYEQYF.

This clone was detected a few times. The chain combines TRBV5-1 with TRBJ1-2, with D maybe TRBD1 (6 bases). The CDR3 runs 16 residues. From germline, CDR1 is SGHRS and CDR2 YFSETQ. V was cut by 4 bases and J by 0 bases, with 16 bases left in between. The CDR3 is CASSLTGNKANYGYTF. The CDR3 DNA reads TGCGCCAGCAGCCTGACAGGAAACAAAGCTAACTATGGCTACACCTTC.

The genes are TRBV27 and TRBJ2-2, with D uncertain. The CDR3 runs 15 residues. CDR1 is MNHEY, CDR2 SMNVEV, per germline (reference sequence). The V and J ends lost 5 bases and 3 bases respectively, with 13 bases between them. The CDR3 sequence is CASSLRSTDTGELFF. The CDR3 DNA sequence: TGTGCCAGCAGTCTTCGGAGCACTGACACCGGGGAGCTGTTTTTT.

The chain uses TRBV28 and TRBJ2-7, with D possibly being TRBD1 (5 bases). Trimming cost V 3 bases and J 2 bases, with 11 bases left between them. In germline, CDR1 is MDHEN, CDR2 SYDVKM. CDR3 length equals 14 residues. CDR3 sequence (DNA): TGTGCCAGCAGTTTGGGGCGGTACCCCTACGAGCAGTACTTC. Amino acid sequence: CASSLGRYPYEQYF.

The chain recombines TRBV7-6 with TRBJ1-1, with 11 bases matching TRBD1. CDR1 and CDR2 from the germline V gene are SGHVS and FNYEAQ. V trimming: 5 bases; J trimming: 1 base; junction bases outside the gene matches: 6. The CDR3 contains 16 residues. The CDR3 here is CASSLRDRGKNTEAFF. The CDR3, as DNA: TGTGCCAGCAGCCTCCGGGACAGGGGGAAGAACACTGAAGCTTTCTTT.

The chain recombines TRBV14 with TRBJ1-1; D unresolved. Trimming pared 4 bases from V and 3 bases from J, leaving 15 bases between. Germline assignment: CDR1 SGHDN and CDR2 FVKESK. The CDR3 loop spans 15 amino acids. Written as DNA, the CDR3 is TGTGCCAGCAGCCCGACTCGAGCGTGGGACACTGAAGCTTTCTTT. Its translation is CASSPTRAWDTEAFF.

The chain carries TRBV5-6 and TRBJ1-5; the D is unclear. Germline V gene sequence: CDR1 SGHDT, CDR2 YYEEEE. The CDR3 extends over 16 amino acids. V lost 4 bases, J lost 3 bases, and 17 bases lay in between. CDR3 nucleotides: TGTGCCAGCAGCCCCCCAGGCCTAAGGGACAATCAGCCCCAGCATTTT. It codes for CASSPPGLRDNQPQHF.

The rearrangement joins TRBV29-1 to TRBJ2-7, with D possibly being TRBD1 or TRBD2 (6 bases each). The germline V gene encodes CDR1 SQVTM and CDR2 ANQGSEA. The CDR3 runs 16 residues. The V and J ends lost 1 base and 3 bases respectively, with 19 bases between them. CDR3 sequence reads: CSVEGGVGGSYYEQYF. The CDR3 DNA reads TGCAGCGTTGAAGGGGGTGTGGGGGGCAGCTACTACGAGCAGTACTTC.

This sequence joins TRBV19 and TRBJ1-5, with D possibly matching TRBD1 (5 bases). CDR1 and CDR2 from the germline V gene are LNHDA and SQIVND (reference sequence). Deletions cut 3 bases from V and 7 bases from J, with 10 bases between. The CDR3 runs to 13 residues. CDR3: CASSMGVGQPQHF. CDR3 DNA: TGTGCCAGTAGTATGGGGGTTGGACAGCCCCAGCATTTT.

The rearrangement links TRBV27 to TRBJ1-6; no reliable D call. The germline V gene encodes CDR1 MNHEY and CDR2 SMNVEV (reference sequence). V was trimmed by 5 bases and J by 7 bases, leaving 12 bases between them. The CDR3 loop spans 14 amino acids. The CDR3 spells CASSERSWNSPLHF. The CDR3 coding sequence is TGTGCCAGCAGTGAGAGGTCCTGGAATTCACCCCTCCACTTT.

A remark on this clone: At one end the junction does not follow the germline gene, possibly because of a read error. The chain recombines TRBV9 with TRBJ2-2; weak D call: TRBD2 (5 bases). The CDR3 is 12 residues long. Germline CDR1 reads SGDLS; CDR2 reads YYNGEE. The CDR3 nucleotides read TGTGCCAGCGGCCCCCGGCACCGGGGAGCTGTTTTT. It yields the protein CASGPRHRGAVF.

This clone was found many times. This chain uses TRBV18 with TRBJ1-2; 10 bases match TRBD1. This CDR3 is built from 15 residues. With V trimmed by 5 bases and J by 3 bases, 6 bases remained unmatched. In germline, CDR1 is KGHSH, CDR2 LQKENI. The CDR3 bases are TGTGCCAGCTCAAACGCCGGGACAGGGGACTATGGCTACACCTTC. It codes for CASSNAGTGDYGYTF.

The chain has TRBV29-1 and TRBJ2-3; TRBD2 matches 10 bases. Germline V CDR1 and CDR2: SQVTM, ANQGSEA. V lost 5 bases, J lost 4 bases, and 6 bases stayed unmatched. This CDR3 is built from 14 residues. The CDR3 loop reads CSVRGTSVSDTQYF. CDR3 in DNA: TGCAGCGTTAGAGGGACTAGCGTGTCAGATACGCAGTATTTT.

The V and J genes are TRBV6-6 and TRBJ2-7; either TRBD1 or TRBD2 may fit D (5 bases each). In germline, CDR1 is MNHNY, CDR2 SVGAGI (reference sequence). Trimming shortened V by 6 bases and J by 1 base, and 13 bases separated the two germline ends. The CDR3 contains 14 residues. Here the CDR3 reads CASRWGTPSYEQYF. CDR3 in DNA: TGTGCCAGCAGGTGGGGGACCCCATCCTACGAGCAGTACTTC.

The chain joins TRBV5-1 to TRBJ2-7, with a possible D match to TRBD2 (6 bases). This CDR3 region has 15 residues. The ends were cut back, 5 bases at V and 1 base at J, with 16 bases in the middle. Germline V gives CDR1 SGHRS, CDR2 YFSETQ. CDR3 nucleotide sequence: TGCGCCAGCAGGGGTGGACTATCTTATTCCTACGAGCAGTACTTC. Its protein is CASRGGLSYSYEQYF. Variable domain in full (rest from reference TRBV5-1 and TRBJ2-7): KAGVTQTPRYLIKTRGQQVTLSCSPISGHRSVSWYQQTPGQGLQFLFEYFSETQRNKGNFPGRFSGRQFSNSRSEMNVSTLELGDSALYLCASRGGLSYSYEQYFGPGTRLTVT.